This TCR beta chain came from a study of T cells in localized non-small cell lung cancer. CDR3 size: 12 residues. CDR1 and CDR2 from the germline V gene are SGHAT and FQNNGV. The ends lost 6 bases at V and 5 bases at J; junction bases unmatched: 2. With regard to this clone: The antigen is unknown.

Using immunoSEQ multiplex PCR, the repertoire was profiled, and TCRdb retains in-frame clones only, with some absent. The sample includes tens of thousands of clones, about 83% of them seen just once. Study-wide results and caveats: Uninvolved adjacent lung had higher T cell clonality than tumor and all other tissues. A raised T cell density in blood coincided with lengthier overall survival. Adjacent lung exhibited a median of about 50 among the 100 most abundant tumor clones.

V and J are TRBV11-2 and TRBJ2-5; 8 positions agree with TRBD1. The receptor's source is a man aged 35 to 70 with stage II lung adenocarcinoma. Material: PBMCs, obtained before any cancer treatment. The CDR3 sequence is CASRTGDETQYF. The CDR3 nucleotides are TGTGCCAGCAGGACAGGGGATGAGACCCAGTACTTC.